Following are 18 T cell receptor beta chains from one sample sequenced in a study of blood T cell repertoires in COVID-19. Generated by immunoSEQ multiplex PCR, the TCRdb table keeps only in-frame clones and is missing some. This table holds some 150,000 clones, roughly 90% found once. Sequences were obtained from PBMCs or T cells enriched from blood (not recorded which). These receptors all stem from a young woman with acute COVID-19.

This clone turned up a few times. V gene TRBV28 combines with J gene TRBJ1-1; a weak D match, TRBD1 (5 bases). The CDR3 is 12 amino acids. Trimming took off 5 bases at V and 11 bases at J, with 15 bases between the two ends. Germline-derived CDR1 and CDR2 are MDHEN and SYDVKM. In DNA, the CDR3 is TGTGCCAGCAGTCAACGGGGGAGGGAGGCTTTCTTT. Translating it yields CASSQRGREAFF.

The chain is built from TRBV2 and TRBJ2-1, with 7 bases fitting TRBD1. The CDR3 is 15 residues long. Trimming cost V 4 bases and J 5 bases; bases outside gene matches: 8. CDR1 is SNHLY, CDR2 FYNNEI, per germline. The CDR3 bases are TGTGCCAGCAGTGTGTGGGGACAGCACAACAATGAGCAGTTCTTC. This translates into CASSVWGQHNNEQFF.

This clone was detected once. The chain couples TRBV19 to TRBJ1-5, with D possibly being TRBD1 (5 bases). The CDR3 is made up of 16 amino acids. Germline lookup yields CDR1 LNHDA and CDR2 SQIVND (reference sequence). V shed 0 bases and J shed 1 base, with 10 bases lying between them. The DNA of the CDR3 is TGTGCCAGTAGTATAGAAAGACAGATGAGCAATCAGCCCCAGCATTTT. This sequence encodes CASSIERQMSNQPQHF. Drawing the rest from reference TRBV19 and TRBJ1-5, the complete variable domain is DGGITQSPKYLFRKEGQNVTLSCEQNLNHDAMYWYRQDPGQGLRLIYYSQIVNDFQKGDIAEGYSVSREKKESFPLTVTSAQKNPTAFYLCASSIERQMSNQPQHFGDGTRLSIL.

V usage is TRBV10-3 and J usage is TRBJ2-2; 8 positions match TRBD2. Looked up from germline, CDR1 is ENHRY and CDR2 is SYGVKD. CDR3 length: 15 residues. V shed 4 bases, J shed 5 bases, and the junction held 6 bases outside the gene matches. The CDR3 coding sequence is TGTGCCATCAGTGGCGGGGGGAAGGATACCGGGGAGCTGTTTTTT. It encodes CAISGGGKDTGELFF.

This clone has only a few counts. The chain has TRBV5-6 and TRBJ2-7; 8 bases line up with TRBD1. The CDR3 covers 14 residues. The junction had 4 bases not matched to a gene; V was cut back by 2 bases and J by 3 bases. Germline CDR1 reads SGHDT; CDR2 reads YYEEEE. For the CDR3, the DNA is TGTGCCAGCAGCTTTGGGGACAGGATCTACGAGCAGTACTTC. This sequence encodes CASSFGDRIYEQYF.

In regard to this clone: Other DNA sequences from this sample encode an identical CDR3 as well. The chain is built from TRBV19 and TRBJ1-5, with D uncertain. Trimming cost V 3 bases and J 0 bases, with 3 bases left between them. This CDR3 is 13 amino acids long. Per the germline V gene, CDR1 is LNHDA and CDR2 is SQIVND (reference sequence). The CDR3 DNA reads as TGTGCCAGTAGTATGAGTAGCAATCAGCCCCAGCATTTT. It codes for CASSMSSNQPQHF. The whole variable domain, filled in from reference TRBV19 and TRBJ1-5, reads DGGITQSPKYLFRKEGQNVTLSCEQNLNHDAMYWYRQDPGQGLRLIYYSQIVNDFQKGDIAEGYSVSREKKESFPLTVTSAQKNPTAFYLCASSMSSNQPQHFGDGTRLSIL.

The V gene is TRBV18, the J gene TRBJ2-7; 13 bases match TRBD2. V lost 1 base, J lost 7 bases, and 7 bases stayed unmatched. The CDR3 is 16 residues long. Germline V gene sequence: CDR1 KGHSH, CDR2 LQKENI. The CDR3 sequence is CASSPRGTSGIGEQYF. The CDR3 DNA is TGTGCCAGCTCACCACGGGGGACTAGCGGGATTGGGGAGCAGTACTTC.

This chain joins TRBV27 and TRBJ2-1; tentative D call: TRBD1 (7 bases). With 1 base removed from V and 6 bases from J, the gap between germline ends came to 13 bases. Germline loops: CDR1 MNHEY, CDR2 SMNVEV (reference sequence). The CDR3 sequence is 15 residues long. The CDR3, as DNA: TGTGCCAGCAGTTTATTAGGGACAGCGGGCAATGAGCAGTTCTTC. Protein product: CASSLLGTAGNEQFF.

V gene TRBV7-3 combines with J gene TRBJ1-1; the D gene is possibly TRBD1 (6 bases). Germline CDR1 is SGHTA and CDR2 is FQGTGA. The CDR3 sequence is 22 residues long. V was clipped by 5 bases and J by 1 base, with 35 bases between them. The CDR3 reads CASSQSDGGSYTRGRTNTEAFF. In nucleotides, the CDR3 is TGTGCCAGCAGCCAATCGGACGGAGGTTCTTATACCAGGGGCCGAACGAACACTGAAGCTTTCTTT. Filled out from reference TRBV7-3 and TRBJ1-1, the complete variable domain reads GAGVSQTPSNKVTEKGKYVELRCDPISGHTALYWYRQSLGQGPEFLIYFQGTGAADDSGLPNDRFFAVRPEGSVSTLKIQRTERGDSAVYLCASSQSDGGSYTRGRTNTEAFFGQGTRLTVV.

This chain joins TRBV27 and TRBJ1-1; 9 bases agree with TRBD1. Germline trimming cut 5 bases from V and 3 bases from J; bases unmatched to any gene: 13. This CDR3 comprises 17 residues. The germline gives CDR1 MNHEY, CDR2 SMNVEV (reference sequence). CDR3: CASSGGSGTGNHTEAFF. The CDR3 DNA sequence: TGTGCCAGCAGTGGGGGAAGCGGGACAGGGAACCACACTGAAGCTTTCTTT.

The rearrangement uses TRBV28 and TRBJ2-1; D may be TRBD2 (6 bases). V gave up 8 bases and J gave up 1 base, with 6 bases separating them. Germline V gene data show CDR1 as MDHEN and CDR2 as SYDVKM. This CDR3 spans 12 amino acids. CDR3 residues: CASGGSYNEQFF. Written as DNA, the CDR3 is TGTGCCAGCGGGGGGTCCTACAATGAGCAGTTCTTC.

The V call is TRBV29-1, the J call TRBJ2-1; 7 nucleotides agree with TRBD2. The CDR3 covers 13 residues. The ends lost 6 bases at V and 12 bases at J; junction bases unmatched: 14. Germline-derived CDR1 and CDR2 are SQVTM and ANQGSEA. CDR3 coding DNA: TGCAGCGTGTGGGAGGGGTATGATATAGTGCAGTTCTTC. Protein sequence: CSVWEGYDIVQFF.

The chain's CDR3 is CASSGGQTETQYF. CDR3 coding DNA: TGTGCCAGCAGTGGGGGACAGACGGAGACCCAGTACTTC. J is TRBJ2-5 and V is TRBV28; TRBD1 matches 7 bases. The germline V gene encodes CDR1 MDHEN and CDR2 SYDVKM. V lost 5 bases and J lost 5; bases outside the gene matches: 5. The CDR3 contains 13 residues.

The CDR3 protein is CASSLTRQGFSDYGYTF. DNA for the CDR3: TGTGCCAGCAGTTTAACCCGACAGGGCTTTTCCGACTATGGCTACACCTTC. The genes are TRBV27 and TRBJ1-2, with 7 bases matching TRBD1. Per the germline V gene, CDR1 is MNHEY and CDR2 is SMNVEV (reference sequence). This CDR3 region has 17 residues. Trimming at V came to 2 bases and at J to 3 bases, leaving 12 bases not matched to a gene.

V and J are TRBV19 and TRBJ1-4; D uncertain. V lost 3 bases and J 4 bases, leaving 12 bases between the germline ends. Germline-derived CDR1 and CDR2 are LNHDA and SQIVND (reference sequence). The CDR3 loop spans 15 amino acids. The CDR3 here is CASSITSTYNEKLFF. CDR3 in DNA: TGTGCCAGTAGTATCACGAGTACCTATAATGAAAAACTGTTTTTT.

V and J are TRBV18 and TRBJ1-2; D is ambiguous. Trimming took off 4 bases at V and 0 bases at J, with 9 bases between the two ends. The CDR3 runs 14 residues. Per the germline V gene, CDR1 is KGHSH and CDR2 is LQKENI. Here the CDR3 DNA reads TGTGCCAGCTCACTAGACACAGCTAACTATGGCTACACCTTC. As protein: CASSLDTANYGYTF.

The chain is built from TRBV7-2 and TRBJ1-6; D is ambiguous. V lost 5 bases, J lost 5 bases, and 16 bases lay in between. This CDR3 spans 16 amino acids. Germline V lookup: CDR1 SGHTA, CDR2 FQGNSA. CDR3 protein: CASSVTPPQDNSPLHF. In nucleotides, the CDR3 is TGTGCCAGCAGCGTTACCCCCCCCCAGGATAATTCACCCCTCCACTTT.

This clone was seen a few times. The rearrangement joins TRBV18 to TRBJ2-3; tentatively, D is TRBD1 (5 bases). Germline CDR1 and CDR2: KGHSH and LQKENI. Trimming stripped 6 bases from V and 0 bases from J, with 16 bases between. This CDR3 has 16 residues. Here the CDR3 reads CASSRQLPSSTDTQYF. The CDR3 nucleotides are TGTGCCAGCTCGCGACAGTTACCATCTAGCACAGATACGCAGTATTTT.